Given below is one T cell receptor beta chain in context. This clonotype was seen repeatedly, ten times or more. No cognate antigen has been identified for it. Base qualities are missing; no much larger clone stands one base away. Reads for this sample came from an Illumina HiSeq 2500. TCRs were amplified with Phusion for around 20 PCR cycles using a constant-region primer together with the adapter attached to the V primers. The MessageAmp II aRNA Amplification Kit was used to amplify the isolated mRNA, with in vitro transcription run for roughly 15 hours at 37 degrees C. The Dynabeads mRNA DIRECT Purification Kit was used to isolate mRNA for TCR sequencing. Indexed Illumina adapters were added in a second Phusion PCR of 25 cycles, after which AMPure XP beads were used to purify the products. Regarding the original processing steps: Using custom Perl scripts, TCR sequences encoding the same protein were pooled, out-of-frame sequences were removed, and the abundance of each clonotype was computed. Any TCR sequence backed by just one read was left out of the analysis. Among the metrics used to describe the repertoires were Shannon entropy, Gini index, clonality, richness, and the frequency of TCRs shared between repertoires. The public reads were run again by TCRdb, first through fastp at Q25 and then through MiXCR, and only productive beta chains were kept. For every CDR3 protein sequence, its rows merge into one entry that carries the most common genes and DNA. The V and J calls shown here were made by TCRdb, not taken from the authors' results. The sample yields some 53,000 distinct CDR3 sequences; around 33% were counted once. 8% to 9% of the sample is taken by the ten largest.

The time point tag for this specimen amounts to: after trial treatment. The treatment or condition label here, explained by the study, means: LDRT plus nivolumab, ipilimumab, low-dose cyclophosphamide and aspirin (RACIN trial). The donors came from RACIN, which was a single-arm phase I dose-escalation trial that paired nivolumab and ipilimumab with aspirin, low-dose cyclophosphamide and low-dose radiotherapy. To be eligible, a patient needed to have an advanced solid tumor that was TIL-negative. This sample is part of a study of low-dose radiotherapy and immunotherapy resistance in tumors (dated by TCRdb to between 2021 and 2024). For the wider study: Cohort 1 received 0.5 Gy per fraction every 2 weeks, with a prescribed total PTV dose of 6.5 Gy. Cohort 2 received 1 Gy per fraction every two weeks, with a total of 13 Gy over 26 weeks. Patients were given nivolumab as a 240 mg flat dose every two weeks and ipilimumab at 1 mg/kg every six weeks, with both drugs delivered intravenously. Intravenous cyclophosphamide at 200 mg/m2 was administered every two weeks, one day ahead of each radiation and immunotherapy administration. Starting on cycle 1 day 1, patients took 300 mg of aspirin by mouth once a day for four cycles. To make first-strand cDNA, Superscript III was used along with a set of TRAV- and TRBV-specific primers so that both the TCRalpha and TCRbeta chains were covered. The trial did not randomize participants into treatment groups. The translational analysis covered eight patients: three from the first dose cohort and the first five from the second dose cohort.

The CDR3 spans 14 residues, from the cysteine through the phenylalanine. Only the CDR3 DNA is retained, 42 bases long and in frame from the first base. Relative to germline, V is 0 bases shorter and J is 5 bases shorter, with 10 bases between their ends. CDR1 and CDR2 are read off the germline V gene as KGHSY and FQNENV. The specimen was PBMCs, collected after low-dose radiotherapy plus immunotherapy. The source is a male donor with rectosigmoid adenocarcinoma. The sequence joins TRBV16 to TRBJ2-5, with the D gene not clear enough to name. The CDR3 reads CASSQSDISETQYF. The DNA sequence is as follows: TGTGCCAGCAGCCAATCCGACATAAGTGAGACCCAGTACTTC.